This record covers a single T cell receptor beta chain. This entry is derived from a study of T cell responses to AZD1222 COVID-19 vaccine. Germline CDR1 reads SGHAT; CDR2 reads FQNNGV. Trimming cost V 1 base and J 3 bases; bases outside gene matches: 7. The CDR3 loop spans 17 amino acids. Clones were sequenced by immunoSEQ multiplex PCR, and TCRdb holds only the in-frame ones, with some missing. The sample carries about 60,000 clones, approximately 89% recorded once. The chain carries TRBV11-2 and TRBJ2-1; 9 nucleotides agree with TRBD2. The specimen was peripheral blood, collected on day 0 of MenACWY control vaccination. The receptor comes from an adult in good health. This chain's CDR3 is CASSLVGGTSLYNEQFF. The CDR3 DNA is TGTGCCAGCAGCTTAGTGGGTGGGACTAGCCTCTACAATGAGCAGTTCTTC.